The subject of this entry is one T cell receptor beta chain. There are 14 residues in the CDR3. V lost 5 bases, J lost 10 bases, and 10 bases stayed unmatched. The germline CDR1 and CDR2 sequences are MNHEY and SMNVEV (reference sequence). The data were obtained in a study of T cells after posttransplantation cyclophosphamide. Generated by immunoSEQ multiplex PCR, the TCRdb table keeps only in-frame clones and is missing some. This table holds approximately 50,000 clones, approximately 94% found once. This clonotype was obtained from a woman aged 25 to 39 in good health and a related stem cell transplant donor. The rearrangement joins TRBV27 to TRBJ2-5; 10 nucleotides agree with TRBD2. The specimen was PBMCs. DNA of the CDR3: TGTGCCAGCAGTACTACCGGGACTAGCGAAAACCAGTACTTC. Its protein product is CASSTTGTSENQYF.